This TCR beta chain was documented in a study of tumor and adjacent non-tumor tissue in lung cancer. Three rounds of nested PCR, following a modified ARM-PCR protocol, produced the TCRbeta library. TCRdb independently ran MiXCR on the multiplex PCR reads; one entry per CDR3 protein. Among more than 75,000 distinct CDR3 sequences listed, roughly 80% were seen once. The template was RNA from unsorted bulk tissue. Distant lung tissue was collected more than 3 cm away from the tumor edge. About this clonotype: The missing conserved phenylalanine or tryptophan at the end of this CDR3 makes a read error likely.

This CDR3 is 13 amino acids long. Germline CDR1 reads GTSNPN; CDR2 reads SVGIG (reference sequence). The receptor was derived from a man aged 55-75 years with small cell lung cancer. The specimen was distant non-tumor lung tissue. The V and J genes are TRBV30 and TRBJ2-1; 9 bases align to TRBD1. CDR3 sequence (DNA): TGTGCTCGTGACAGGGGGTTTGGGAATGAGCAGTTCATC. The encoded protein is CARDRGFGNEQFI.